The sample holds many counts of the clone carrying this T cell receptor (beta chain). The target antigen is unknown. In building TCR beta libraries, iRepertoire HTBI primers were used together with Arm-PCR of CDR3 regions. TCRdb independently ran MiXCR on the multiplex PCR reads; one entry per CDR3 protein. The repertoire holds around 430,000 distinct CDR3 sequences, with roughly 23% as singletons. This sample is drawn from a study of regulatory T cells in long-lasting Graves disease. Study conclusions and caveats: Researchers examined only peripheral blood and not thyroid tissue.

Time point noted: persistent/refractory GD, antithyroid drugs over 5 years with positive TRAb. PBMC RNA was the source of the TCR library. The authors drew patients from an endocrinology department in Xi'an, China. EDTA tubes were used for drawing approximately 8.4 milliliters of peripheral blood. The CDR3 contains 12 residues. CDR1 is MNHEY and CDR2 is SVGEGT in the germline V gene. Trimming took off 4 bases at V and 7 bases at J, with 10 bases between the two ends. The receptor was isolated from a female donor with Graves disease. Sequences were derived from peripheral blood mononuclear cells (PBMCs), sampled when the disease was refractory, from a patient treated with antithyroid drugs. V is TRBV6-2 or TRBV6-3 and J is TRBJ1-2; D is unresolved. The DNA of the CDR3 is TGTGCCAGCAGTTCCGGGCATAGTGGCTACACCTTC. Residues: CASSSGHSGYTF.